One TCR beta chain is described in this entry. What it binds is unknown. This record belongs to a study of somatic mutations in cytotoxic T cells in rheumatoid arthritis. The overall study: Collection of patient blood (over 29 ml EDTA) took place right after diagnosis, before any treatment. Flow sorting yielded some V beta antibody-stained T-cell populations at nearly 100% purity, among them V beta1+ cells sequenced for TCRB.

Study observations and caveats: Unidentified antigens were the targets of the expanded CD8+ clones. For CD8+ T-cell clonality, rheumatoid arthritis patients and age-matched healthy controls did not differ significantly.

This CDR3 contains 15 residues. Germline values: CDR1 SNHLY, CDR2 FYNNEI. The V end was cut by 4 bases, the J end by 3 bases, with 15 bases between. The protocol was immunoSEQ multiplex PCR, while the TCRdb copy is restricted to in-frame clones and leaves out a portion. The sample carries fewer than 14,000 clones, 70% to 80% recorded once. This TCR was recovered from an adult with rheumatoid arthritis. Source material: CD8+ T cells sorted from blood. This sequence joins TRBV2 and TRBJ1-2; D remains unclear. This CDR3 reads CASSVTPSSYYGYTF. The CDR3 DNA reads TGTGCCAGCAGTGTAACTCCCTCTTCCTACTATGGCTACACCTTC.